The 30 T cell receptor beta chains below were found in one sample sequenced in a study of glioma-infiltrating T cells. The iRepertoire nested amplicon-rescue multiplex PCR amplified TCR alpha and beta CDR3s from RNA. TCRdb re-called the multiplex PCR reads through MiXCR, storing one row per CDR3 protein. The sample shows roughly 120,000 distinct CDR3 sequences, 20% to 30% of them seen only once. Source material: glioma tissue, nonneoplastic brain tissue, or PBMCs (not recorded which). These receptors were obtained from a human donor with low-grade glioma or glioblastoma, undergoing nonglioma brain surgery, or in good health (not recorded which).

The chain employs TRBV12-3 or TRBV12-4 and TRBJ2-7; no reliable D call. This CDR3 contains 13 residues. Deletions cut 8 bases from V and 5 bases from J, with 16 bases between. CDR3 protein: CASGSPGRDEQYF. Written as DNA, the CDR3 is TGTGCCAGCGGCTCTCCCGGTAGGGACGAGCAGTACTTC.

There are many counts of this clonotype. V is TRBV7-9 and J is TRBJ2-3, with 9 bases identical to TRBD1. The V gene end was trimmed by 3 bases and the J gene end by 4 bases; junction bases not matched to a gene: 11. The CDR3 sequence is 17 residues long. From germline, CDR1 is SEHNR and CDR2 FQNEAQ (reference sequence). This chain's CDR3 is CASSLGAGTGYADTQYF. CDR3 DNA: TGTGCCAGCAGCTTGGGGGCCGGGACAGGGTACGCAGATACGCAGTATTTT.

In the case of this clonotype: A much larger clonotype is one base distant, so this may be a read error. The J gene is TRBJ1-4, the V gene TRBV19, with D unclear. Germline V gives CDR1 LNHDA, CDR2 SQIVND (reference sequence). V lost 3 bases and J 0 bases, leaving 8 bases between the germline ends. The CDR3 loop spans 15 amino acids. Written as DNA, the CDR3 is TGTGCCAGTAGTATCAGAGTGTCAACTAATGAAAAACTGTTTTTT. Protein: CASSIRVSTNEKLFF.

This clonotype was observed a few times. The chain couples TRBV29-1 to TRBJ2-5, with D tentatively TRBD2 (6 bases). The CDR3 consists of 14 residues. From germline, CDR1 is SQVTM and CDR2 ANQGSEA. Trimming stripped 5 bases from V and 2 bases from J, with 15 bases between. This CDR3 is CSVQSGTAQETQYF. The CDR3 coding sequence is TGCAGCGTTCAATCCGGGACTGCTCAAGAGACCCAGTACTTC.

V usage is TRBV6-2 or TRBV6-3 and J usage is TRBJ2-5; 8 bases map to TRBD2. The CDR3 has 13 amino acids. Looked up from germline, CDR1 is MNHEY and CDR2 is SVGEGT. The V segment lost 6 bases and the J segment 7 bases; nucleotides outside the gene matches: 7. The CDR3 region is CASRTGGGLTQYF. In nucleotides, the CDR3 is TGTGCCAGCAGGACGGGCGGGGGGCTGACCCAGTACTTC.

Regarding this clonotype: This may arise from a read error, as a much more abundant clone is one base away. The gene calls are TRBV20-1 and TRBJ2-5, with D possibly being TRBD2 (7 bases). The CDR3 covers 15 residues. Germline V gives CDR1 DFQATT, CDR2 SNEGSKA (reference sequence). The CDR3 nucleotides read TGCAGTGATAGAGCTGGGTACGGGGGGCATGAGACCCAGTACTTC. Translating it yields CSDRAGYGGHETQYF.

At least ten counts were recorded for this clonotype. The chain joins TRBV27 to TRBJ2-7, with 9 nucleotides matching TRBD1. The V gene end was trimmed by 4 bases and the J gene end by 6 bases; junction bases not matched to a gene: 7. The CDR3 contains 14 residues. Germline-derived CDR1 and CDR2 are MNHEY and SMNVEV (reference sequence). The CDR3 is CASSSGQGTGEQYF. The CDR3 DNA follows: TGTGCCAGCAGTTCAGGACAGGGGACGGGCGAGCAGTACTTC.

The count of this clonotype is one. A read error may explain this, as a much larger clone is one base away. V and J are TRBV7-2 and TRBJ2-7; D unclear. Germline V gene sequence: CDR1 SGHTA, CDR2 FQGNSA. The CDR3 is made up of 14 amino acids. CDR3 amino acids: CANSLGAEIYEQYF. The CDR3, as DNA: TGTGCCAACAGCTTAGGAGCCGAAATCTACGAGCAGTACTTC.

To note about this clonotype: This clone may be a read error of a much larger clone one base away. V and J are TRBV2 and TRBJ2-2; no reliable D call. Looked up from germline, CDR1 is SNHLY and CDR2 is FYNNEI. The germline V and J ends were trimmed by 9 bases and 0 bases, with 14 bases remaining between them. The CDR3 spans 15 residues. The CDR3 loop reads CARMVTHSNTGELFF. Here the CDR3 DNA reads TGTGCCAGAATGGTGACCCACTCGAACACCGGGGAGCTGTTTTTT.

This clonotype was counted at least ten times. The chain uses TRBV7-6 and TRBJ2-3; 10 bases agree with TRBD2. The length of the CDR3 is 17 residues. Germline V CDR1 and CDR2: SGHVS, FNYEAQ. With 2 bases clipped from V and 4 bases from J, the junction kept 9 bases outside the gene matches. The chain's CDR3 is CASSLSSASGSADTQYF. DNA of the CDR3: TGTGCCAGCAGCTTATCCTCTGCTAGCGGGAGTGCAGATACGCAGTATTTT.

This clonotype was observed at least ten times. V and J are TRBV6-1 and TRBJ1-5; D gene unclear. This CDR3 has 14 amino acids. Per germline, CDR1 MNHNS and CDR2 SASEGT. V was shortened by 8 bases and J by 9 bases, with 20 bases between the two germline ends. CDR3 DNA: TGTGCCAGCTCCAGCCAGCCAGGCAGCAGGCCCCAGCATTTT. Translated: CASSSQPGSRPQHF.

In its sample, this clonotype was seen many times. The chain recombines TRBV12-3 or TRBV12-4 with TRBJ1-5; 10 bases match TRBD1. CDR3 length: 19 amino acids. Unmatched junction bases numbered 9, after V lost 1 base and J lost 0 bases. The CDR3 sequence: CASSLGPGQGFYSNQPQHF. The CDR3 DNA sequence: TGTGCCAGCAGTTTAGGACCGGGACAGGGGTTTTATAGCAATCAGCCCCAGCATTTT.

As regards this clonotype: An end of the junction differs from the germline gene, which may be a read error. This chain joins TRBV6-1 and TRBJ1-2; TRBD1 might be the D (5 bases). Germline CDR1 and CDR2: MNHNS and SASEGT. The CDR3 is made up of 11 amino acids. The CDR3 spells CSSAGLYGYTF. For the CDR3, the DNA is TGTTCCAGTGCAGGGCTCTATGGCTACACCTTC.

This clonotype was recorded at least ten times. The chain carries TRBV4-3 and TRBJ2-2, with D perhaps matching TRBD1 (6 bases). Germline V gene sequence: CDR1 LGHNA, CDR2 YSLEER. The CDR3 is 16 residues long. V lost 1 base and J lost 5, with 14 bases in between. The CDR3 here is CASSQVGRGETGELFF. CDR3 in DNA: TGCGCCAGCAGCCAAGTGGGCAGGGGCGAGACCGGGGAGCTGTTTTTT.

A note on this clonotype: The junction does not match germline at one end; this may be a read error. V gene TRBV20-1 combines with J gene TRBJ2-1, with D uncertain. The CDR3 spans 17 residues. Germline V gene data show CDR1 as DFQATT and CDR2 as SNEGSKA (reference sequence). DNA of the CDR3: TGCAGTGGTAGAGAATGGCCCGTGTGGGACTCCTACAATGAGCAGTTCTTC. It codes for CSGREWPVWDSYNEQFF.

This clonotype showed up just a few times. The chain is built from TRBV7-9 and TRBJ2-7; the match to TRBD2 covers 12 bases. In germline, CDR1 is SEHNR, CDR2 FQNEAQ (reference sequence). J gave up 5 bases and V 6 bases, and 8 bases lay outside the gene matches. The CDR3 is 15 residues long. The CDR3 region has the DNA TGTGCCAGCAGTCCTACTCGACTAGCGGGAGACGAGCAGTACTTC. Encoded protein: CASSPTRLAGDEQYF.

The CDR3 loop is CASSPAGAEGVSYEQYF. CDR3 DNA: TGTGCCAGTAGTCCCGCCGGGGCAGAAGGTGTCTCGTACGAGCAGTACTTC. The chain uses TRBV19 and TRBJ2-7, with D perhaps assigned TRBD1 or TRBD2 (5 bases each). CDR1 is LNHDA, CDR2 SQIVND, per germline (reference sequence). CDR3 length: 17 amino acids. V lost 5 bases to trimming and J lost 4 bases, with 24 bases between them.

In this sample, this clonotype turned up many times. The chain carries TRBV7-6 and TRBJ1-5; 7 nucleotides match TRBD1. With V trimmed by 0 bases and J by 4 bases, 9 bases remained unmatched. This CDR3 spans 17 amino acids. Germline CDR1 is SGHVS and CDR2 is FNYEAQ. Here the CDR3 reads CASSLASQGQANQPQHF. The CDR3 DNA follows: TGTGCCAGCAGCTTAGCCTCCCAAGGACAGGCGAATCAGCCCCAGCATTTT.

The chain links TRBV6-6 to TRBJ2-1; a possible D gene is TRBD1 (6 bases). Germline lookup yields CDR1 MNHNY and CDR2 SVGAGI (reference sequence). Trimming removed 2 bases from V and 12 bases from J, with 29 bases in between. The CDR3 is made up of 18 amino acids. The CDR3 here is CASSYPRALTKGTIRQFF. CDR3 coding DNA: TGTGCCAGCAGTTACCCTCGAGCACTCACAAAGGGGACAATCCGGCAGTTCTTC.

This clonotype showed up many times. The chain recombines TRBV7-2 with TRBJ2-7, with 11 bases matching TRBD2. The CDR3 runs 19 residues. Germline V gene data show CDR1 as SGHTA and CDR2 as FQGNSA. Losses at the gene ends were 2 bases for V and 0 bases for J; bases not matched to a gene: 12. The CDR3, as DNA: TGTGCCAGCAGCTTAAGGGGAACTAGCGGGGGCCCTAGCTCCTACGAGCAGTACTTC. This codes for CASSLRGTSGGPSSYEQYF.

Comments on this clonotype: Since a much larger clone is just one base distant, this may be a read error. The chain links TRBV4-2 to TRBJ2-1; 8 positions agree with TRBD2. CDR3 length: 15 amino acids. Trimming took 7 bases from V and 2 from J; bases not matched to a gene: 7. The germline CDR1 and CDR2 sequences are LGHNA and YNFKEQ. The CDR3 region has the DNA TGTGCCAGCATCCGACGGGAGGGGACCTACAATGAGCAGTTCTTC. Translating it yields CASIRREGTYNEQFF.

This clonotype was detected ten times or more. The V call is TRBV7-9, the J call TRBJ1-1; the match to TRBD1 covers 7 bases. Germline-derived CDR1 and CDR2 are SEHNR and FQNEAQ (reference sequence). The ends lost 4 bases at V and 1 base at J; junction bases unmatched: 9. The CDR3 has 16 amino acids. This CDR3 is CASSSRQGGENTEAFF. The CDR3 DNA sequence: TGTGCCAGCAGCTCTCGACAGGGCGGCGAGAACACTGAAGCTTTCTTT.

Comments on this clonotype: This could be a read error, since a much larger clone is one nucleotide away. The chain is built from TRBV7-9 and TRBJ1-1; D is unresolved. V was trimmed by 8 bases and J by 3 bases, leaving 13 bases between them. The CDR3 runs to 13 residues. Germline CDR1 is SEHNR and CDR2 is FQNEAQ (reference sequence). This CDR3 reads CASGRAWDTEAFF. CDR3 sequence (DNA): TGTGCCAGCGGCCGAGCCTGGGACACTGAAGCTTTCTTT.

This clonotype was picked up many times. This chain links TRBV7-2 with TRBJ2-1; 13 bases agree with TRBD2. The CDR3 is made up of 15 amino acids. Germline-derived CDR1 and CDR2 are SGHTA and FQGNSA. V lost 6 bases to trimming and J lost 12 bases; unmatched junction nucleotides: 11. Here the CDR3 reads CASSPGTSGARRQFF. CDR3 sequence (DNA): TGTGCCAGCAGTCCCGGGACTAGCGGGGCGAGGCGGCAGTTCTTC.

This clonotype came up many times. The chain employs TRBV7-2 and TRBJ1-5; weak D call: TRBD1 (6 bases). The germline V gene encodes CDR1 SGHTA and CDR2 FQGNSA. The length of the CDR3 is 15 residues. V was shortened by 1 base and J by 7 bases, with 14 bases between the two germline ends. CDR3 sequence: CASSLEWGRRQPQHF. CDR3 DNA: TGTGCCAGCAGCTTAGAGTGGGGGCGCAGGCAGCCCCAGCATTTT.

In its sample, this clonotype was seen many times. The chain's CDR3 is CSARISGRQGADTQYF. Here the CDR3 DNA reads TGCAGTGCTAGAATCTCCGGTAGACAGGGGGCAGATACGCAGTATTTT. The chain recombines TRBV20-1 with TRBJ2-3, with 9 positions matching TRBD1. The CDR3 runs to 16 residues. Looked up from germline, CDR1 is DFQATT and CDR2 is SNEGSKA (reference sequence). V dropped 2 bases and J dropped 4; count of bases not matched to a gene: 10.

This clonotype was counted between two and nine times. This rearrangement joins TRBV24-1 to TRBJ2-3; 9 nucleotides line up with TRBD1. CDR3 size: 16 residues. V lost 6 bases and J lost 0; bases outside the gene matches: 6. The V gene's germline CDR1 is KGHDR and CDR2 SFDVKD. The chain's CDR3 is CATSPPGQGSTDTQYF. The CDR3 nucleotides read TGTGCCACCAGTCCCCCGGGACAGGGAAGCACAGATACGCAGTATTTT.

This clonotype was observed a few times. This may be a read error, as it is one base from a much larger clone. V gene TRBV15 combines with J gene TRBJ2-1, with TRBD2 matching 8 bases. The CDR3 has 19 amino acids. Germline lookup yields CDR1 LNHNV and CDR2 YYDKDF (reference sequence). CDR3 sequence reads: CATGRDITAGVDSYNEQFF. The CDR3 nucleotides read TGTGCCACCGGCAGAGATATAACAGCGGGAGTGGATTCCTACAATGAGCAGTTCTTC.

About this clonotype: A much larger clone differs from this one at a single base, so this may be a read error. The V call is TRBV14, the J call TRBJ2-1; D could derive from TRBD1 or TRBD2 (5 bases each). The CDR3 has 15 residues. V was cut by 4 bases and J by 8 bases, with 18 bases left in between. The germline V gene encodes CDR1 SGHDN and CDR2 FVKESK. CDR3 amino acids: CASSRPPDGTYEQFF. CDR3 coding DNA: TGTGCCAGCAGCCGCCCTCCAGACGGGACCTATGAGCAGTTCTTC.

On this clonotype: Sequence at one end of the junction differs from germline and may be a read error. CDR3 sequence reads: CASFKGLAWVNEHFF. CDR3 nucleotide sequence: TGTGCCAGCTTTAAAGGGCTAGCGTGGGTCAATGAGCATTTCTTC. V and J are TRBV6-5 and TRBJ2-1, with a weak D call TRBD2 (6 bases). Germline V gene data show CDR1 as MNHEY and CDR2 as SVGAGI. This CDR3 region has 15 residues.